The 17 T cell receptor beta chains below all came from one sample that was sequenced in a study of T cells in Graves' hyperthyroidism and ophthalmopathy. Template material for amplifying TCR beta CDR3 regions consisted of RNA transcripts. Carried out on the TCR CDR3, a first-round RT-PCR used the HTBI primer set. MiXCR, run by TCRdb on the multiplex PCR reads, gives a single entry per CDR3 protein. The data hold over 700,000 distinct CDR3 sequences, with roughly 40% observed a single time. The specimen was blood. Source of these receptors: a man aged 18 to 35 with Graves' hyperthyroidism.

This clonotype has only a few counts. This chain uses TRBV5-1 with TRBJ1-3; D not resolved. Germline V CDR1 and CDR2: SGHRS, YFSETQ. This CDR3 spans 12 amino acids. The ends were cut back, 7 bases at V and 3 bases at J, with 8 bases in the middle. This chain's CDR3 is CASLCDGNTIYF. The CDR3 bases are TGCGCCAGCCTCTGCGATGGAAACACCATATATTTT.

Turning to this clonotype: A much larger clone differs by one base, so this may be a read error. The CDR3 loop reads CAGSGARGEQYF. As DNA, the CDR3 is TGTGCCGGCAGCGGGGCGAGGGGCGAGCAGTACTTC. The chain is built from TRBV7-2 and TRBJ2-7; 7 bases are a match to TRBD2. Germline CDR1 reads SGHTA; CDR2 reads FQGNSA. The CDR3 has 12 residues.

This clonotype was found a few times. The chain links TRBV12-3 or TRBV12-4 to TRBJ1-1; D gene ambiguous. The CDR3 has 14 residues. Trimming left V 3 bases short and J 1 base short, with 9 bases between. This CDR3 is CASSFADGNTEAFF. The CDR3 bases are TGTGCCAGCAGTTTCGCGGACGGGAACACTGAAGCTTTCTTT.

The rearrangement joins TRBV6-5 to TRBJ2-6, with no clear D. V was cut by 2 bases and J by 0 bases, with 8 bases left in between. There are 16 residues in the CDR3. Looked up from germline, CDR1 is MNHEY and CDR2 is SVGAGI. The CDR3 sequence is CASSYGMSSGANVLTF. The CDR3 DNA reads as TGTGCCAGCAGTTACGGGATGAGCTCTGGGGCCAACGTCCTGACTTTC.

The chain carries TRBV5-1 and TRBJ2-2; D is ambiguous. From germline, CDR1 is SGHRS and CDR2 YFSETQ. The CDR3 is 16 residues long. V shed 2 bases and J shed 5 bases, with 16 bases lying between them. DNA of the CDR3: TGCGCCAGCAGCTTAGGGAAGACCGGCCGGACCGGGGAGCTGTTTTTT. It yields the protein CASSLGKTGRTGELFF.

This clonotype has ten or more counts. The chain combines TRBV15 with TRBJ2-7; 8 bases align to TRBD2. Germline CDR1 reads LNHNV; CDR2 reads YYDKDF (reference sequence). V lost 0 bases, J lost 3 bases, and 4 bases stayed unmatched. CDR3 length: 15 amino acids. CDR3 sequence (DNA): TGTGCCACCAGCAGAGATCGGGGGGGATTCTACGAGCAGTACTTC. Translating gives CATSRDRGGFYEQYF.

The chain employs TRBV7-6 and TRBJ2-7; TRBD2 matches at 8 bases. This CDR3 spans 14 amino acids. In germline, CDR1 is SGHVS, CDR2 FNYEAQ. Germline trimming cut 6 bases from V and 3 bases from J; bases unmatched to any gene: 7. The CDR3 is CASRPGLGLYEQYF. In DNA, the CDR3 is TGTGCCAGCAGACCGGGACTAGGACTCTACGAGCAGTACTTC.

This chain joins TRBV7-9 and TRBJ2-7; no firm D call. The CDR3 loop spans 14 amino acids. The ends were cut back, 7 bases at V and 0 bases at J, with 13 bases in the middle. Per germline, CDR1 SEHNR and CDR2 FQNEAQ (reference sequence). The CDR3 nucleotides are TGTGCCAGCACCCAGACGGAGAGCTCCTACGAGCAGTACTTC. Translation gives CASTQTESSYEQYF. The entire variable domain, with the rest obtained from reference TRBV7-9 and TRBJ2-7, is as follows: DTGVSQNPRHKITKRGQNVTFRCDPISEHNRLYWYRQTLGQGPEFLTYFQNEAQLEKSRLLSDRFSAERPKGSFSTLEIQRTEQGDSAMYLCASTQTESSYEQYFGPGTRLTVT.

V and J are TRBV20-1 and TRBJ2-7, with a weak D call TRBD2 (6 bases). CDR3 length equals 16 residues. Trimming stripped 3 bases from V and 3 bases from J, with 21 bases between. Germline V gene sequence: CDR1 DFQATT, CDR2 SNEGSKA (reference sequence). CDR3 nucleotides: TGCAGTGCTAGCGCTTGGGCTAGCGAAATCCACTACGAGCAGTACTTC. This translates into CSASAWASEIHYEQYF.

This clonotype occurred a few times. The rearrangement joins TRBV9 to TRBJ1-4; D is undetermined. Germline assignment: CDR1 SGDLS and CDR2 YYNGEE. Trimming pared 5 bases from V and 5 bases from J, leaving 13 bases between. There are 14 residues in the CDR3. The CDR3 protein is CASSYVAHNEKLFF. For the CDR3, the DNA is TGTGCCAGCAGTTACGTGGCTCACAATGAAAAACTGTTTTTT.

The chain is built from TRBV25-1 and TRBJ1-1; D is undetermined. The CDR3 length is 15 residues. The V end lost 5 bases, the J end lost 2 bases, and 15 bases lay between the germline ends. Germline CDR1 is MGHDK and CDR2 is SYGVNS. The CDR3 region has the DNA TGTGCCAGCAGTTTAAGGGCCGACTCAAACACTGAAGCTTTCTTT. This encodes CASSLRADSNTEAFF.

This chain connects TRBV7-4 to TRBJ1-5, with TRBD1 matching over 11 bases. Germline lookup yields CDR1 SGHVT and CDR2 SQSDAQ. Unmatched junction bases numbered 12, after V lost 3 bases and J lost 14 bases. The CDR3 contains 15 residues. The chain's CDR3 is CASSLEDRGRVDEHF. DNA for the CDR3: TGTGCCAGCAGCTTGGAGGACAGGGGGCGGGTAGACGAGCATTTT.

This clonotype was seen repeatedly, ten times or more. J is TRBJ1-5 and V is TRBV29-1; 7 bases align to TRBD1. Per the germline V gene, CDR1 is SQVTM and CDR2 is ANQGSEA. The CDR3 totals 13 residues. Losses at the gene ends were 7 bases for V and 11 bases for J; bases not matched to a gene: 14. The DNA of the CDR3 is TGCAGCGCCCAGGGCCCGACGGGGACAGCCCAGCATTTT. Encoded protein: CSAQGPTGTAQHF.

This clonotype occurred many times. The V call is TRBV2, the J call TRBJ2-7; 11 bases agree with TRBD1. V trimming: 8 bases; J trimming: 3 bases; junction bases outside the gene matches: 6. CDR1 and CDR2 from the germline V gene are SNHLY and FYNNEI. The CDR3 loop spans 14 amino acids. Here the CDR3 reads CASGGQGVVYEQYF. The CDR3 coding sequence is TGTGCCAGCGGGGGACAGGGGGTAGTCTACGAGCAGTACTTC.

Ten or more counts support this clonotype. The gene calls are TRBV5-6 and TRBJ1-3, with 7 bases aligning to TRBD1. Per the germline V gene, CDR1 is SGHDT and CDR2 is YYEEEE. This CDR3 spans 14 amino acids. V was clipped by 5 bases and J by 0 bases; unmatched bases: 2. The chain's CDR3 is CASSYRGSGNTIYF. CDR3 DNA sequence: TGTGCCAGCAGTTACAGGGGCTCTGGAAACACCATATATTTT. The full variable domain, rest sourced from reference TRBV5-6 and TRBJ1-3, is DAGVTQSPTHLIKTRGQQVTLRCSPKSGHDTVSWYQQALGQGPQFIFQYYEEEERQRGNFPDRFSGHQFPNYSSELNVNALLLGDSALYLCASSYRGSGNTIYFGEGSWLTVV.

This clonotype was detected only a few times. V and J are TRBV5-1 and TRBJ2-2; the D is unclear. The ends were cut back, 4 bases at V and 6 bases at J, with 16 bases in the middle. CDR1 is SGHRS and CDR2 is YFSETQ in the germline V gene. This CDR3 spans 15 amino acids. Here the CDR3 DNA reads TGCGCCAGCAGCCCCGACCAGGCAGCCGCCGGGGAGCTGTTTTTT. This translates into CASSPDQAAAGELFF.

The CDR3 loop is CATSTTEAYEQYF. The CDR3 region has the DNA TGTGCCACCAGTACGACAGAGGCCTACGAGCAGTACTTC. This chain uses TRBV15 with TRBJ2-7; a possible D gene is TRBD1 (5 bases). The CDR3 consists of 13 residues. V was pared by 6 bases and J by 2 bases, with 11 bases between. Per the germline V gene, CDR1 is LNHNV and CDR2 is YYDKDF (reference sequence).